This T cell receptor beta chain was observed in a study of blood T cell repertoires in COVID-19. TCRdb's copy holds only in-frame clones and misses some; the assay was immunoSEQ multiplex PCR. The sample records 390,000 or so clones, around 83% being singletons. Germline values: CDR1 SGDLS, CDR2 YYNGEE. The junction had 4 bases not matched to a gene; V was cut back by 3 bases and J by 4 bases. The CDR3 is 14 residues long. Cohorts were determined from participant-reported clinical history. The chain employs TRBV9 and TRBJ1-2, with 9 bases aligning to TRBD1. This receptor was identified in a woman aged 50 to 60 who had recovered from COVID-19. Source material: PBMCs or T cells enriched from blood (not recorded which). The CDR3 here is CASSATGGGYGYTF. CDR3 nucleotide sequence: TGTGCCAGCAGCGCCACAGGGGGCGGCTATGGCTACACCTTC.